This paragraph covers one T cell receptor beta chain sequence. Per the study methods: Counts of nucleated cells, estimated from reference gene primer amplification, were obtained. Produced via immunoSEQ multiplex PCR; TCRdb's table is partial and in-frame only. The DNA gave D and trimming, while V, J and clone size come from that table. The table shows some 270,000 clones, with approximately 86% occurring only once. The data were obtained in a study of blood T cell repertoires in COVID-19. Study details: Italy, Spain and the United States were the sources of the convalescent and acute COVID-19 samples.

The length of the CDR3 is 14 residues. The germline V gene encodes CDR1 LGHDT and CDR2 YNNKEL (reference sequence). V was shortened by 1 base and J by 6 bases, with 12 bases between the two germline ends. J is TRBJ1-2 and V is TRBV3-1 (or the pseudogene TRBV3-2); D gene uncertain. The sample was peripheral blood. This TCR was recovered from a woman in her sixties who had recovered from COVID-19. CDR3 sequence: CASSQAARGHGYTF. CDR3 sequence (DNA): TGTGCCAGCAGCCAAGCGGCCAGAGGTCATGGCTACACCTTC.